The 12 T cell receptor beta chains presented below share a single source sample, sequenced in a study of cytomegalovirus exposure and HLA in healthy donors. The study ran its PCR with 60 Vbeta and 13 Jbeta primers. Data came from immunoSEQ multiplex PCR; TCRdb stores just in-frame clones and leaves some out. The repertoire holds around 170,000 clones, with approximately 84% as singletons. Source material: PBMCs. The receptors shown here come from a woman aged 50 to 60 in good health and CMV-seropositive.

The chain couples TRBV7-2 to TRBJ2-5; TRBD1 matches at 9 bases. After removal of 5 bases from V and 6 bases from J, the junction contained 7 bases not matched to a gene. The germline gives CDR1 SGHTA, CDR2 FQGNSA. CDR3 size: 14 residues. The CDR3 protein is CASSLGQGYKTQYF. For the CDR3, the DNA is TGTGCCAGCAGCCTGGGACAGGGTTACAAGACCCAGTACTTC.

A few counts support this clone. V usage is TRBV9 and J usage is TRBJ1-2; 7 bases are a match to TRBD1. V lost 0 bases and J lost 5; bases outside the gene matches: 7. Germline-derived CDR1 and CDR2 are SGDLS and YYNGEE. The CDR3 has 15 residues. CDR3 region: CASSVGRGLGYGYTF. The CDR3 coding sequence is TGTGCCAGCAGCGTAGGTAGGGGGCTCGGGTATGGCTACACCTTC.

This chain joins TRBV7-2 and TRBJ2-2; TRBD2 is a possible D gene (6 bases). Trimming took 5 bases from V and 8 from J, leaving 12 bases between them. Germline V lookup: CDR1 SGHTA, CDR2 FQGNSA. CDR3 length: 13 amino acids. CDR3 loop: CASSRPGVGELFF. For the CDR3, the DNA is TGTGCCAGCAGCCGCCCGGGGGTTGGGGAGCTGTTTTTT.

This chain links TRBV5-1 with TRBJ2-1; D is possibly TRBD2 (5 bases). The CDR3 is 15 residues long. V shed 0 bases and J shed 0 bases, with 7 bases lying between them. The germline V gene encodes CDR1 SGHRS and CDR2 YFSETQ. Here the CDR3 reads CASSLVGSSYNEQFF. The CDR3, as DNA: TGCGCCAGCAGCTTGGTAGGGAGCTCCTACAATGAGCAGTTCTTC.

This clone was recorded only once. The chain links TRBV12-5 to TRBJ1-1, with 9 bases that match TRBD1. This CDR3 comprises 14 residues. CDR1 is LGHNT, CDR2 FRNRAP, per germline. Losses at the gene ends were 3 bases for V and 5 bases for J; bases not matched to a gene: 4. CDR3 bases: TGTGCTAGTGGTTTACAGGGGGCGAGGACTGAAGCTTTCTTT. It encodes CASGLQGARTEAFF.

This clone was counted a single time. The chain couples TRBV2 to TRBJ2-7; a weak D match, TRBD2 (6 bases). Trimming shortened V by 3 bases and J by 6 bases, and 15 bases separated the two germline ends. This CDR3 comprises 14 residues. Per germline, CDR1 SNHLY and CDR2 FYNNEI. The CDR3 loop reads CASSETRGSSEQYF. The CDR3 coding sequence is TGTGCCAGCAGTGAGACTAGAGGAAGCTCCGAGCAGTACTTC.

The chain is built from TRBV14 and TRBJ2-1; 7 bases line up with TRBD2. The germline CDR1 and CDR2 sequences are SGHDN and FVKESK. The J segment lost 7 bases and the V segment lost 2 bases, leaving 20 bases of the junction unmatched. This CDR3 has 19 residues. DNA for the CDR3: TGTGCCAGCAGCCAAATCCACCTCACCCGGGAGGACCAACATAATGAGCAGTTCTTC. This gives the protein CASSQIHLTREDQHNEQFF.

This clone was seen more than once but under ten times. The chain is built from TRBV2 and TRBJ1-2; weak D call: TRBD1 (5 bases). The V gene's germline CDR1 is SNHLY and CDR2 FYNNEI. CDR3 length equals 13 residues. V was pared by 2 bases and J by 4 bases, with 8 bases between. Here the CDR3 reads CASSERGSYGYTF. CDR3 sequence (DNA): TGTGCCAGCAGTGAAAGGGGATCCTATGGCTACACCTTC.

J is TRBJ2-2 and V is TRBV7-2; 11 nucleotides line up with TRBD2. Germline-derived CDR1 and CDR2 are SGHTA and FQGNSA. Trimming removed 5 bases from V and 6 bases from J; junction bases left unmatched: 5. The CDR3 loop spans 15 amino acids. CDR3 loop: CASSPSSGRPGELFF. In DNA form, the CDR3 reads TGTGCCAGCAGCCCATCTAGCGGGAGGCCCGGGGAGCTGTTTTTT.

Comment on this clone: A junction boundary mismatches the germline segment, possibly from a read error. The sample has other DNA sequences that encode this CDR3 too. The chain recombines TRBV15 with TRBJ1-1, with D unresolved. This CDR3 is 15 amino acids long. Germline V gene sequence: CDR1 LNHNV, CDR2 YYDKDF (reference sequence). This CDR3 reads CATSRDRVVRTEAFF. The CDR3 nucleotides read TGTGCCACCAGCAGAGATCGTGTAGTTCGCACTGAAGCCTTCTTT.

The J gene is TRBJ2-7, the V gene TRBV28; TRBD2 matches 10 bases. Germline CDR1 and CDR2: MDHEN and SYDVKM. CDR3 length equals 16 residues. V lost 3 bases, J lost 0 bases, and 5 bases stayed unmatched. DNA of the CDR3: TGTGCCAGCAGTTTCCGGACTAGCGGTAGCTCCTACGAGCAGTACTTC. It is translated as CASSFRTSGSSYEQYF. The full variable domain, completed using reference TRBV28 and TRBJ2-7, is DVKVTQSSRYLVKRTGEKVFLECVQDMDHENMFWYRQDPGLGLRLIYFSYDVKMKEKGDIPEGYSVSREKKERFSLILESASTNQTSMYLCASSFRTSGSSYEQYFGPGTRLTVT.

The chain recombines TRBV5-4 with TRBJ1-2; D gene unclear. Germline lookup yields CDR1 SGHNT and CDR2 YYREEE (reference sequence). Trimming shortened V by 4 bases and J by 2 bases, and 9 bases separated the two germline ends. The CDR3 runs to 13 residues. CDR3 residues: CASSVSGNYGYTF. CDR3 DNA: TGTGCCAGCAGCGTGAGCGGCAACTATGGCTACACCTTC.